These 20 T cell receptor beta chains share one sample of origin, sequenced in a study of T cells after yellow fever vaccination. One entry per CDR3 protein results from TCRdb running MiXCR on the 5' RACE reads. There are roughly 320,000 distinct CDR3 sequences in the sample; about 10% occur only once, and roughly 3% lies in the top ten. Here the sequenced sample was CD4+ T cells sorted from PBMCs, taken 45 days after the yellow fever booster vaccination. These receptors came from a young man who received the YFV17D yellow fever vaccine.

This clonotype appeared many times. The genes are TRBV7-2 and TRBJ2-7; the match to TRBD1 covers 8 bases. There are 16 residues in the CDR3. V shed 1 base and J 6 bases; nucleotides not matched to a gene: 11. Germline CDR1 SGHTA, CDR2 FQGNSA. The CDR3 here is CASSLGQGPRISEQYF. The CDR3 coding sequence is TGTGCCAGCAGCTTAGGACAGGGGCCCCGAATATCCGAGCAGTACTTC.

V gene TRBV6-5 combines with J gene TRBJ1-1; weak D call: TRBD1 (6 bases). V lost 4 bases and J 4 bases, leaving 16 bases between the germline ends. The V gene's germline CDR1 is MNHEY and CDR2 SVGAGI. The CDR3 runs to 15 residues. CDR3 coding DNA: TGTGCCAGCAGTTTCCAACAGGGTCTAGGCACTGAAGCTTTCTTT. This gives the protein CASSFQQGLGTEAFF.

This clonotype was recorded many times. The DNA of the CDR3 is TGCGCCAGCAGCCAAGATACCCAGGGATGGAATGAGCAGTTCTTC. Translation: CASSQDTQGWNEQFF. The chain links TRBV4-3 to TRBJ2-1; maybe TRBD1 (5 bases). This CDR3 spans 15 amino acids. Trimming took off 0 bases at V and 7 bases at J, with 13 bases between the two ends. Per germline, CDR1 LGHNA and CDR2 YSLEER.

This clonotype has ten or more counts. The chain is built from TRBV4-2 and TRBJ2-3, with 12 nucleotides matching TRBD2. This CDR3 has 18 residues. V trimming: 4 bases; J trimming: 5 bases; junction bases outside the gene matches: 13. Germline CDR1 reads LGHNA; CDR2 reads YNFKEQ. CDR3 in amino acids: CASSPRGASGGARDTQYF. The CDR3 DNA sequence: TGTGCCAGCAGCCCACGAGGTGCTAGCGGGGGGGCTAGAGATACGCAGTATTTT.

The chain is built from TRBV5-1 and TRBJ2-7; 9 bases are a match to TRBD1. The CDR3 length is 15 residues. V lost 4 bases to trimming and J lost 0 bases; unmatched junction nucleotides: 5. The germline V gene encodes CDR1 SGHRS and CDR2 YFSETQ. The chain's CDR3 is CASSPGTGNSYEQYF. CDR3 bases: TGCGCCAGCAGCCCGGGGACAGGGAACTCCTACGAGCAGTACTTC.

This clonotype was recorded a few times. V gene TRBV19 combines with J gene TRBJ2-3; TRBD2 aligns across 10 bases. CDR1 is LNHDA, CDR2 SQIVND, per germline (reference sequence). Germline trimming cut 7 bases from V and 2 bases from J; bases unmatched to any gene: 9. CDR3 length equals 16 residues. The CDR3 DNA follows: TGTGCCAGTAAAACCTTAGCGGGGGGCTACACAGATACGCAGTATTTT. This gives the protein CASKTLAGGYTDTQYF.

This clonotype was counted between two and nine times. The chain employs TRBV30 and TRBJ1-1, with no clear D. Per germline, CDR1 GTSNPN and CDR2 SVGIG (reference sequence). The CDR3 contains 11 residues. V lost 5 bases, J lost 8 bases, and 12 bases lay in between. CDR3 in amino acids: CAWSFRSEAFF. The CDR3 nucleotides read TGTGCCTGGTCCTTCAGAAGCGAAGCTTTCTTT.

CDR3 region: CASSHLTSALWDSSGNTIYF. The CDR3 nucleotides are TGTGCCAGCAGCCACTTAACTTCGGCTTTATGGGACAGCTCTGGAAACACCATATATTTT. This chain joins TRBV11-2 and TRBJ1-3; 7 positions match TRBD1. The CDR3 totals 20 residues. The V gene end was trimmed by 5 bases and the J gene end by 0 bases; junction bases not matched to a gene: 19. Looked up from germline, CDR1 is SGHAT and CDR2 is FQNNGV.

The gene calls are TRBV6-1 and TRBJ1-2; possible D gene TRBD1, 6 bases. Looked up from germline, CDR1 is MNHNS and CDR2 is SASEGT. V lost 6 bases, J lost 6 bases, and 17 bases lay in between. The CDR3 is 14 residues long. The CDR3 is CASSPLRGSDGYTF. CDR3 in DNA: TGTGCCAGCAGCCCACTAAGGGGGAGCGATGGCTACACCTTC.

This clonotype was recorded a few times. This chain uses TRBV5-1 with TRBJ2-2; 10 bases line up with TRBD1. The CDR3 covers 16 residues. The germline CDR1 and CDR2 sequences are SGHRS and YFSETQ. J was trimmed by 4 bases and V by 0 bases; bases with no gene match: 3. This chain's CDR3 is CASSLVRDRGTGELFF. The CDR3 bases are TGCGCCAGCAGCTTGGTCCGGGACAGGGGCACCGGGGAGCTGTTTTTT.

This clonotype was picked up a small number of times. Here the CDR3 DNA reads TGTGCCAGCAGCTGCGGGCGACGAGAGACCCAGTACTTC. Translation: CASSCGRRETQYF. The chain is built from TRBV21-1 and TRBJ2-5; the table's TRBD1 call for D was not verified on the DNA. TRBV21-1 is a listed pseudogene. The CDR3 has 13 amino acids.

The rearrangement joins TRBV27 to TRBJ2-5, with 8 bases fitting TRBD1. Unmatched junction bases numbered 15, after V lost 4 bases and J lost 5 bases. The CDR3 is 17 amino acids. Germline CDR1 MNHEY, CDR2 SMNVEV (reference sequence). The CDR3 bases are TGTGCCAGCAGTTCCGCCGTAAGACAGGGGTTCGGGGAGACCCAGTACTTC. It specifies CASSSAVRQGFGETQYF.

This clonotype came up many times. This chain joins TRBV9 and TRBJ2-3; maybe TRBD2 (5 bases). The ends were cut back, 2 bases at V and 4 bases at J, with 11 bases in the middle. Germline loops: CDR1 SGDLS, CDR2 YYNGEE. This CDR3 is built from 14 residues. As DNA, the CDR3 is TGTGCCAGCAGCGTGAACGGGGTCTCAGATACGCAGTATTTT. This codes for CASSVNGVSDTQYF.

This chain uses TRBV6-5 with TRBJ2-4; D is unresolved. The CDR3 totals 13 residues. V dropped 5 bases and J dropped 3 bases, with 8 bases sitting between them. Germline CDR1 and CDR2: MNHEY and SVGAGI. CDR3 nucleotides: TGTGCCAGCAGTCCCCGAGTCAAAAACATTCAGTACTTC. It yields the protein CASSPRVKNIQYF.

The chain is built from TRBV7-2 and TRBJ1-2, with D possibly TRBD1 on 6 matching bases. V lost 9 bases and J 3 bases, leaving 20 bases between the germline ends. Germline values: CDR1 SGHTA, CDR2 FQGNSA. The CDR3 extends over 15 amino acids. For the CDR3, the DNA is TGTGCCAGACAGGGCGGGTACCAGGAGGACTATGGCTACACCTTC. It specifies CARQGGYQEDYGYTF.

Ten or more counts support this clonotype. The chain uses TRBV7-2 and TRBJ2-7; 10 bases match TRBD1. The V and J ends lost 0 bases and 6 bases, in that order; junction bases with no gene match: 5. The CDR3 runs 15 residues. Germline values: CDR1 SGHTA, CDR2 FQGNSA. CDR3 DNA: TGTGCCAGCAGCTTAGCGGGGACAGGGGTCGGCGAGCAGTACTTC. Its protein product is CASSLAGTGVGEQYF.

This clonotype was observed a few times. This chain uses TRBV12-3 or TRBV12-4 with TRBJ2-5, with D perhaps TRBD2 (6 bases). This CDR3 contains 14 residues. V was trimmed by 6 bases and J by 5 bases, leaving 16 bases between them. CDR3 sequence: CASSYWTIGETQYF. The CDR3, as DNA: TGTGCCAGCAGCTATTGGACTATCGGTGAGACCCAGTACTTC.

This clonotype was seen repeatedly, ten times or more. The rearrangement links TRBV12-3 or TRBV12-4 to TRBJ2-6, with a tentative D call TRBD1 (6 bases). The CDR3 extends over 15 amino acids. V lost 6 bases and J lost 0, with 9 bases in between. CDR3 bases: TGTGCCAGCAGCGACAGGTCCTCTGGGGCCAACGTCCTGACTTTC. It specifies CASSDRSSGANVLTF.

This clonotype showed up many times. The gene calls are TRBV28 and TRBJ1-4; possible D gene TRBD1, 5 bases. This CDR3 is built from 14 residues. Germline V CDR1 and CDR2: MDHEN, SYDVKM. The germline V and J ends were trimmed by 4 bases and 2 bases, with 8 bases remaining between them. CDR3 residues: CASSSGPTNEKLFF. DNA of the CDR3: TGTGCCAGCAGTTCGGGGCCCACTAATGAAAAACTGTTTTTT.

The V gene is TRBV11-2, the J gene TRBJ2-2; D gene uncertain. CDR3 length: 15 residues. Trimming removed 1 base from V and 6 bases from J, with 12 bases in between. Germline assignment: CDR1 SGHAT and CDR2 FQNNGV. This CDR3 is CASSLGSTIAGELFF. In DNA, the CDR3 is TGTGCCAGCAGCTTAGGGTCTACGATCGCCGGGGAGCTGTTTTTT.